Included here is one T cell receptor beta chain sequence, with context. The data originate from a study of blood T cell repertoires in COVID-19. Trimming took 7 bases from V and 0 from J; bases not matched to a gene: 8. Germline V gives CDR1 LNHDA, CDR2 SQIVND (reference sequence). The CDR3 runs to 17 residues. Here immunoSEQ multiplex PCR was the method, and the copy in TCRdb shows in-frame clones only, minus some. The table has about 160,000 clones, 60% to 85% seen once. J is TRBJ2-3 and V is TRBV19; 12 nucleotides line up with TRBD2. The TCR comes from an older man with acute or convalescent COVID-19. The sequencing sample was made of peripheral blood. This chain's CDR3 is CASTLLAGGSSTDTQYF. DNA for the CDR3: TGTGCCAGTACATTACTAGCGGGGGGATCTAGCACAGATACGCAGTATTTT.